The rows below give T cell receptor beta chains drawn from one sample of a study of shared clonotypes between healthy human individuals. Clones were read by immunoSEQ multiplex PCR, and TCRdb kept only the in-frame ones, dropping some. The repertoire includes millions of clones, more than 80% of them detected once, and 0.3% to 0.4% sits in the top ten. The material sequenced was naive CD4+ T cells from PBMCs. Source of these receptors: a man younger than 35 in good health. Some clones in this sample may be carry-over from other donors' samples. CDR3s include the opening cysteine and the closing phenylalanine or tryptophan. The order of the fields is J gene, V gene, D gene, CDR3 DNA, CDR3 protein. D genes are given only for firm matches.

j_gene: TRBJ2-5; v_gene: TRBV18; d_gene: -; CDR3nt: TGTGCCAGCTCACGAGGAGAGACCCAGTACTTC; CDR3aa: CASSRGETQYF
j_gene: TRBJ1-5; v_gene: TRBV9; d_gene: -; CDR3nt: TGTGCCAGCAGCCGTACGTACGGGAGCAATCAGCCCCAGCATTTT; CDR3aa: CASSRTYGSNQPQHF
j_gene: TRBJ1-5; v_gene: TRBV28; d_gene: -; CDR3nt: TGTGCCAGCCTCGACTCGAGCGGGGAGAATCGTCGTCAGCCCCAGCATTTT; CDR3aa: CASLDSSGENRRQPQHF
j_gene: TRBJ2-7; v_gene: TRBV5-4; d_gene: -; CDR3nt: TGTGCCAGCAGCCCCCCGGGGAGCGGAAATACCTACGAGCAGTACTTC; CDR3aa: CASSPPGSGNTYEQYF
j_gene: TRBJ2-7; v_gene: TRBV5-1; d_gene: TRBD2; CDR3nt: TGCGCCAGCAGCTTGGTGGCGGGAGGGCCGGGCGAGCAGTACTTC; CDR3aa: CASSLVAGGPGEQYF
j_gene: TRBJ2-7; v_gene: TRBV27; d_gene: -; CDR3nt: TGTGCCAGCAGTTTGAGAGAGGTTGCCGAGCAGTACTTC; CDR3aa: CASSLREVAEQYF
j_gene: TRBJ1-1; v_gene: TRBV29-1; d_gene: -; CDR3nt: TGCAGCGTTGGGTCAGGGGACACTGAAGCTTTCTTT; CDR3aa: CSVGSGDTEAFF
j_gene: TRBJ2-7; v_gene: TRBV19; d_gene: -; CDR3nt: TGTGCCAGTAGCAGCGGGCGGCTTCACTACGAGCAGTACTTC; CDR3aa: CASSSGRLHYEQYF
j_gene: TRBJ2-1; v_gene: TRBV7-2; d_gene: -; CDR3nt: TGTGCCAGCAGCAGGTCCTCTAGCGAGAACAATGAGCAGTTCTTC; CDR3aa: CASSRSSSENNEQFF
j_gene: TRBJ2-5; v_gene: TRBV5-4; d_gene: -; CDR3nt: TGTGCCAGCAGCCCGTATGTTGAAGAGACCCAGTACTTC; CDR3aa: CASSPYVEETQYF
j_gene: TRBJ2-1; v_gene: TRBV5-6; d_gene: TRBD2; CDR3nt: TGTGCCAGCAGCCATGGACTAGCGGGGCTATACAATGAGCAGTTCTTC; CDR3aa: CASSHGLAGLYNEQFF
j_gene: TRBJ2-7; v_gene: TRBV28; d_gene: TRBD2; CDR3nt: TGTGCCAGCAGTTTACTTGGGGGAGGGCTAACCTACGAGCAGTACTTC; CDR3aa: CASSLLGGGLTYEQYF
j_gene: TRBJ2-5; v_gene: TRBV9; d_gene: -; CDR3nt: TGTGCCAGCAGCGTACAGAGCCAAGAGACCCAGTACTTC; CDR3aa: CASSVQSQETQYF
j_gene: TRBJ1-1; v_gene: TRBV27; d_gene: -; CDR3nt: TGTGCCAGCAGTTTAATAAGGGGCAATGAAGCTTTCTTT; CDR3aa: CASSLIRGNEAFF
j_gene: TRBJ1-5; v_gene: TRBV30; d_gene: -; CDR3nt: TGTGCCTGGAGTGCGAAAGGGGTTCAGCCCCAGCATTTT; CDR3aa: CAWSAKGVQPQHF
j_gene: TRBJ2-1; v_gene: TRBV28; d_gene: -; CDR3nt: TGTGCCAGCAGTGGCCTGATCCCGTCTTCCTACAATGAGCAGTTCTTC; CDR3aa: CASSGLIPSSYNEQFF